The 29 T cell receptor beta chains below all came from one sample that was sequenced in a study of metastatic and nonmetastatic thyroid tumors. TCRdb re-called the PCR reads through MiXCR. The table records 40,000 or so clones, about 14% of them present only once. All patients were treatment-naive before thyroid surgery. Sequencing was performed on blood. Receptor source: a female donor with papillary thyroid cancer or a benign thyroid nodule (not recorded which). Some clones in this sample may be carry-over from other donors' samples.

This clone was picked up many times. This CDR3 is CASSGFHGAPHEQYF. CDR3 coding DNA: TGTGCCAGCAGCGGTTTCCATGGAGCGCCCCACGAGCAGTACTTC. This sequence joins TRBV11-1 and TRBJ2-7; D unresolved. V gave up 5 bases and J gave up 5 bases, with 19 bases separating them. CDR1 is SGHAT, CDR2 FQDESV, per germline (reference sequence). The CDR3 spans 15 residues.

This clone has at least ten counts. The gene calls are TRBV3-1 and TRBJ1-5, with TRBD1 matching over 11 bases. The CDR3 is 16 amino acids. J gave up 0 bases and V 4 bases, and 2 bases lay outside the gene matches. Germline V CDR1 and CDR2: LGHDT, YNNKEL (reference sequence). CDR3 protein: CASSPGTGGSNQPQHF. The CDR3 DNA sequence: TGTGCCAGCAGCCCAGGGACAGGGGGTAGCAATCAGCCCCAGCATTTT.

Many counts were recorded for this clone. This sequence joins TRBV7-9 and TRBJ1-4, with 9 bases lining up with TRBD1. CDR1 SEHNR and CDR2 FQNEAQ come from the germline V gene (reference sequence). CDR3 size: 16 residues. V was pared by 4 bases and J by 0 bases, with 3 bases of the junction left unmatched. Written as DNA, the CDR3 is TGTGCCAGCAGCTCGGGACAGGGAGCAACTAATGAAAAACTGTTTTTT. This gives the protein CASSSGQGATNEKLFF.

This clone was observed a few times. This chain uses TRBV6-2 or TRBV6-3 with TRBJ2-1; D remains unclear. CDR3 length equals 15 residues. Between the trimmed V and J ends, which lost 7 bases and 0 bases, there was a span of 13 bases. Germline CDR1 is MNHEY and CDR2 is SVGEGT. As DNA, the CDR3 is TGTGCCAGCATAGAACTGGGAAGCTCCTACAATGAGCAGTTCTTC. Amino acids: CASIELGSSYNEQFF.

This clone has a count of ten or more. CDR3 coding DNA: TGTGCCAGCAGCCAAGGACGCACAGATACGCAGTATTTT. As protein: CASSQGRTDTQYF. The chain carries TRBV3-1 and TRBJ2-3; D remains unclear. This CDR3 is 13 amino acids long. Trimming shortened V by 1 base and J by 1 base, and 3 bases separated the two germline ends. Germline V lookup: CDR1 LGHDT, CDR2 YNNKEL (reference sequence).

The genes are TRBV4-2 and TRBJ2-7, with TRBD2 matching over 13 bases. After removal of 4 bases from V and 5 bases from J, the junction contained 11 bases not matched to a gene. Germline V CDR1 and CDR2: LGHNA, YNFKEQ. The CDR3 has 17 amino acids. The CDR3 DNA follows: TGTGCCAGCAGCCCCCGGACTAGCGGGAGCTATCGGAACGAGCAGTACTTC. Protein product: CASSPRTSGSYRNEQYF.

The V call is TRBV11-3, the J call TRBJ2-2; 13 bases line up with TRBD2. The CDR3 runs to 16 residues. V lost 8 bases, J lost 7 bases, and 10 bases stayed unmatched. CDR1 and CDR2 from the germline V gene are SGHNT and YENEEA. The CDR3 region is CASRGLAGDVGGELFF. Here the CDR3 DNA reads TGTGCCAGCCGTGGACTAGCGGGAGATGTTGGCGGGGAGCTGTTTTTT.

This clone was counted at least ten times. The gene calls are TRBV9 and TRBJ2-1; TRBD2 is a possible D gene (5 bases). CDR1 SGDLS and CDR2 YYNGEE come from the germline V gene. The V gene lost 0 bases and the J gene lost 5 bases, with 12 bases spanning the gap. The CDR3 extends over 15 amino acids. As DNA, the CDR3 is TGTGCCAGCAGCGTAGGCGGGTCCCCCGACAATGAGCAGTTCTTC. This sequence encodes CASSVGGSPDNEQFF.

In this sample, this clone turned up many times. This chain uses TRBV20-1 with TRBJ1-1; no reliable D call. The CDR3 has 13 residues. CDR1 is DFQATT and CDR2 is SNEGSKA in the germline V gene (reference sequence). Trimming shortened V by 3 bases and J by 3 bases, and 11 bases separated the two germline ends. CDR3 DNA sequence: TGCAGTGCTAGTAATATAGAGGACACTGAAGCTTTCTTT. Translation: CSASNIEDTEAFF.

Ten or more counts support this clone. The V gene is TRBV28, the J gene TRBJ2-5, with 10 bases identical to TRBD2. From germline, CDR1 is MDHEN and CDR2 SYDVKM. After removal of 4 bases from V and 7 bases from J, the junction contained 18 bases not matched to a gene. The CDR3 sequence is 18 residues long. The CDR3 loop reads CASSSLWLAGVNVGTQYF. CDR3 coding DNA: TGTGCCAGCAGTTCCCTTTGGCTAGCGGGAGTTAACGTCGGGACCCAGTACTTC.

This clone was recorded at least ten times. The chain combines TRBV30 with TRBJ1-2, with a tentative D call TRBD1 (6 bases). V lost 8 bases to trimming and J lost 7 bases, with 17 bases between them. Germline V CDR1 and CDR2: GTSNPN, SVGIG (reference sequence). This CDR3 is 12 amino acids long. CDR3 in amino acids: CARSGEKGGYTF. DNA for the CDR3: TGTGCCCGATCAGGGGAAAAGGGTGGCTACACCTTC.

This clone was seen a few times. The chain's CDR3 is CASSYQKGGLNTGELFF. The CDR3 nucleotides read TGTGCCAGCAGTTACCAAAAGGGGGGACTCAACACCGGGGAGCTGTTTTTT. This sequence joins TRBV6-2 or TRBV6-3 and TRBJ2-2; D may correspond to TRBD1 or TRBD2 (6 bases each). This CDR3 is built from 17 residues. The V and J ends lost 2 bases and 2 bases respectively, with 15 bases between them. Germline V gene sequence: CDR1 MNHEY, CDR2 SVGEGT.

This clone was picked up many times. V gene TRBV12-3 or TRBV12-4 combines with J gene TRBJ2-7; 13 positions match TRBD2. The CDR3 is made up of 16 amino acids. Trimming removed 7 bases from V and 5 bases from J; junction bases left unmatched: 11. CDR3 nucleotides: TGTGCCAGCACTAATTCCGGGACTAGCGGGGCAAACGAGCAGTACTTC. Amino acid sequence: CASTNSGTSGANEQYF.

At least ten counts were recorded for this clone. V usage is TRBV20-1 and J usage is TRBJ1-6; D is uncertain. This CDR3 has 17 amino acids. Deletions cut 0 bases from V and 3 bases from J, with 15 bases between. Germline V lookup: CDR1 DFQATT, CDR2 SNEGSKA (reference sequence). CDR3 loop: CSARDPARTDYNSPLHF. CDR3 sequence (DNA): TGCAGTGCTAGAGATCCCGCCAGGACCGACTATAATTCACCCCTCCACTTT.

In this sample, this clone turned up a few times. At the DNA level, this CDR3 is encoded by other sequences in the same sample as well. The chain carries TRBV29-1 and TRBJ2-3, with D hard to call. Germline CDR1 SQVTM, CDR2 ANQGSEA. The CDR3 totals 15 residues. DNA for the CDR3: TGCAGTGCTTATCGGCCGACGGCCGGCACAGATACGCAGTATTTT. Translation: CSAYRPTAGTDTQYF.

This clone showed up many times. The V and J genes are TRBV6-1 and TRBJ1-2; the D gene is possibly TRBD1 (6 bases). The germline gives CDR1 MNHNS, CDR2 SASEGT. This CDR3 spans 15 amino acids. Trimming took off 1 base at V and 2 bases at J, with 11 bases between the two ends. CDR3: CASSEGQAKNYGYTF. In nucleotides, the CDR3 is TGTGCCAGCAGTGAAGGACAGGCAAAAAACTATGGCTACACCTTC.

This clone came up a few times. The V and J genes are TRBV6-1 and TRBJ1-2; D gene uncertain. The V end lost 8 bases, the J end lost 8 bases, and 18 bases lay between the germline ends. Germline CDR1 and CDR2: MNHNS and SASEGT. The CDR3 totals 13 residues. The chain's CDR3 is CASGGRAELGYTF. CDR3 coding DNA: TGTGCCAGCGGTGGAAGGGCGGAACTGGGCTACACCTTC.

This clone came up many times. The rearrangement joins TRBV19 to TRBJ1-1; TRBD1 matches 9 bases. Germline lookup yields CDR1 LNHDA and CDR2 SQIVND (reference sequence). Unmatched junction bases numbered 12, after V lost 7 bases and J lost 9 bases. The CDR3 contains 14 residues. The CDR3 protein is CASTTGGARKKAFF. CDR3 nucleotide sequence: TGTGCCAGTACCACAGGGGGCGCCCGGAAAAAAGCTTTCTTT.

Many counts were recorded for this clone. V gene TRBV24-1 combines with J gene TRBJ1-2; 9 bases line up with TRBD1. CDR1 KGHDR and CDR2 SFDVKD come from the germline V gene. The junction had 8 bases not matched to a gene; V was cut back by 11 bases and J by 5 bases. This CDR3 is built from 13 residues. The CDR3 loop reads CAKGTGRGYGYTF. CDR3 coding DNA: TGTGCCAAGGGGACAGGGAGAGGGTATGGCTACACCTTC.

This clone appeared many times. The V and J genes are TRBV5-8 and TRBJ2-7, with TRBD2 identical over 12 bases. Germline values: CDR1 SGHTS, CDR2 YDEGEE. The CDR3 length is 13 residues. V shed 5 bases and J 7 bases; nucleotides not matched to a gene: 4. CDR3 DNA sequence: TGTGCCAGCAGACTAGCGGGGGGCCGAGAGCAGTACTTC. It yields the protein CASRLAGGREQYF.

At least ten counts were recorded for this clone. J is TRBJ2-3 and V is TRBV25-1; TRBD1 aligns across 8 bases. The CDR3 sequence is 16 residues long. CDR1 and CDR2 from the germline V gene are MGHDK and SYGVNS. The J segment lost 2 bases and the V segment lost 2 bases, leaving 6 bases of the junction unmatched. The CDR3 sequence: CASSERGTGYTDTQYF. DNA of the CDR3: TGTGCCAGCAGTGAACGGGGGACAGGATACACAGATACGCAGTATTTT.

The chain links TRBV11-3 to TRBJ2-1, with D perhaps matching TRBD2 (5 bases). This CDR3 is built from 13 residues. The V gene's germline CDR1 is SGHNT and CDR2 YENEEA. V lost 3 bases and J 6 bases, leaving 9 bases between the germline ends. The CDR3 is CASSFLASNEQFF. The CDR3 region has the DNA TGTGCCAGCAGCTTTCTAGCATCCAATGAGCAGTTCTTC.

In this sample, this clone turned up many times. The CDR3 DNA follows: TGTGCCACCAGTGGCTTCTCCGGGACTAGCGGCCAAGAGACCCAGTACTTC. This sequence encodes CATSGFSGTSGQETQYF. The rearrangement links TRBV24-1 to TRBJ2-5; 11 bases align to TRBD2. The CDR3 totals 17 residues. With 5 bases clipped from V and 1 base from J, the junction kept 8 bases outside the gene matches. Germline assignment: CDR1 KGHDR and CDR2 SFDVKD.

Notes on this clone: One end of the junction varies from germline; a read error may be responsible. The chain has TRBV24-1 and TRBJ1-2; D possibly corresponds to TRBD1 (5 bases). The CDR3 loop spans 13 amino acids. The germline V gene encodes CDR1 KGHDR and CDR2 SFDVKD. CDR3 residues: CTISGGTAYCYTF. Written as DNA, the CDR3 is TGTACCATCTCTGGGGGGACCGCCTATTGCTACACCTTC.

This clone was seen repeatedly, ten times or more. The rearrangement uses TRBV6-1 and TRBJ2-5, with TRBD1 as a possible D gene (5 bases). V was shortened by 6 bases and J by 1 base, with 15 bases between the two germline ends. Germline assignment: CDR1 MNHNS and CDR2 SASEGT. The CDR3 runs 15 residues. CDR3 coding DNA: TGTGCCAGCAGAACGCTCAGGGTTTTCCAAGAGACCCAGTACTTC. Translating gives CASRTLRVFQETQYF.

In the case of this clone: Since a much larger clone is just one base distant, this may be a read error. The V and J genes are TRBV4-2 and TRBJ2-2, with TRBD1 identical over 8 bases. From germline, CDR1 is LGHNA and CDR2 YNFKEQ. CDR3 length: 17 residues. The J segment lost 7 bases and the V segment lost 2 bases, leaving 12 bases of the junction unmatched. Here the CDR3 DNA reads TGTGCCAGCAGCCAACCTAAACCGGGACAGGAGATCGGGGAGCTGTTTTTT. Its translation: CASSQPKPGQEIGELFF.

This clone was observed many times. V is TRBV7-9 and J is TRBJ2-1, with D possibly matching TRBD2 (6 bases). CDR1 SEHNR and CDR2 FQNEAQ come from the germline V gene (reference sequence). V was pared by 2 bases and J by 7 bases, with 9 bases between. The CDR3 loop spans 13 amino acids. The CDR3 DNA is TGTGCCAGCAGCTTATGGGGGGTTAATGAGCAGTTCTTC. Translating gives CASSLWGVNEQFF.

In this sample, this clone turned up many times. The chain has TRBV20-1 and TRBJ1-1; D unresolved. CDR1 DFQATT and CDR2 SNEGSKA come from the germline V gene (reference sequence). V was clipped by 6 bases and J by 1 base, with 12 bases between them. The CDR3 sequence is 13 residues long. The DNA of the CDR3 is TGCAGTGCCGCTAGGGAAAGGAACACTGAAGCTTTCTTT. Protein product: CSAARERNTEAFF.

This clone was found a few times. This may be a read error, as it is one base from a much larger clone. This specimen includes other DNA sequences encoding the same CDR3. The gene calls are TRBV10-3 and TRBJ2-5; no reliable D call. The CDR3 loop spans 13 amino acids. Trimming left V 9 bases short and J 5 bases short, with 16 bases between. The germline V gene has CDR1 ENHRY and CDR2 SYGVKD. CDR3 DNA sequence: TGTGCCATTGGGTTGGACCAAGGGGAGACCCAGTACTTC. Amino acids: CAIGLDQGETQYF.